A selection of T cell receptor beta chains follows, all from one sample in a study of human T cells and chemical hapten exposure. TCRdb passed the RACE reads through MiXCR, listing each CDR3 protein once. The data contain approximately 370,000 distinct CDR3 sequences, around 5% of them singletons. Sequencing used whole blood, obtained in connection with sensitization to the hapten diphenylcyclopropenone (DPC). The receptors derive from a young woman with alopecia areata. Some clones in this sample may be carry-over from other donors' samples. CDR3s leave out the opening cysteine and the closing phenylalanine or tryptophan.

V: TRBV7-9; CDR3: ASSPPRARSQETQY
V: TRBV13; CDR3: ASSRSGGVSYEQY
V: TRBV19; CDR3: ASSIQGTGQPQH
V: TRBV6-2/TRBV6-3; CDR3: ASSWPSGPLHTDTQY
V: TRBV7-6; CDR3: ASTEDRNGNNEQF
V: TRBV5-1; CDR3: ASRRGYNEQF
V: TRBV4-3; CDR3: ASSQDVRGRWTGELF
V: TRBV5-5; CDR3: ASSLVREGNYGYT
V: TRBV6-5; CDR3: ASRTSGGRTDTQY
V: TRBV5-1; CDR3: ASSYERRNEQF
V: TRBV7-2; CDR3: ASSPRSGSQETQY
V: TRBV20-1; CDR3: SGELYPNEQF
V: TRBV20-1; CDR3: SARAQGEYGYT
V: TRBV11-3; CDR3: ASSRFPPGTSTDTQY
V: TRBV5-1; CDR3: ASSWGQTENEKLF
V: TRBV12-3/TRBV12-4; CDR3: ASSATSGGVNEQF
V: TRBV5-1; CDR3: ATREVIENGYT
V: TRBV29-1; CDR3: SAGDGFSYEQY
V: TRBV9; CDR3: ASSPRGGNTEAF
V: TRBV29-1; CDR3: SVEDLRSNQPQH
V: TRBV6-5; CDR3: ASSQIGATGEQY
V: TRBV18; CDR3: ASSPNPGHRNEAF